The 4 T cell receptor beta chains in this list originate from one sample, sequenced in a study of blood T cells in healthy people across ages. A sample-barcoded 5' primer and a J-beta primer mix were used in a second PCR of roughly 7 to 12 cycles. Each CDR3 protein gets one entry after TCRdb re-called the 5' RACE reads with MiXCR. Counted here are roughly 830,000 distinct CDR3 sequences, roughly 60% occurring once; the ten biggest clones make up roughly a quarter. The sample taken for sequencing was blood. All receptors come from a man in his thirties or forties in good health.

V is TRBV11-2 and J is TRBJ2-4, with TRBD2 matching 14 bases. V dropped 1 base and J dropped 1; count of bases not matched to a gene: 3. Germline V CDR1 and CDR2: SGHAT, FQNNGV. CDR3 length equals 18 residues. The CDR3 is CASSLGRTSGGAKNIQYF. CDR3 DNA: TGTGCCAGCAGCTTAGGCCGGACTAGCGGGGGGGCCAAAAACATTCAGTACTTC.

The rearrangement links TRBV9 to TRBJ2-7; a weak D match, TRBD2 (6 bases). Germline CDR1 SGDLS, CDR2 YYNGEE. The CDR3 is 14 amino acids. The germline V and J ends were trimmed by 4 bases and 2 bases, with 13 bases remaining between them. The CDR3 nucleotides are TGTGCCAGCAGCATCGGCAGGGAGGCCTACGAGCAGTACTTC. Amino acid sequence: CASSIGREAYEQYF.

This chain joins TRBV12-3 or TRBV12-4 and TRBJ1-2; the D is unclear. V was trimmed by 6 bases and J by 5 bases, leaving 19 bases between them. CDR3 size: 15 residues. CDR3 region: CASSYGPAWSYGYTF. Written as DNA, the CDR3 is TGTGCCAGCAGCTATGGACCGGCATGGTCATATGGCTACACCTTC.

The chain is built from TRBV9 and TRBJ1-5; 7 bases are shared with TRBD1. CDR1 is SGDLS, CDR2 YYNGEE, per germline. This CDR3 is 16 amino acids long. V gave up 3 bases and J gave up 0 bases; unmatched junction bases: 6. CDR3: CASSGGTAYSNQPQHF. The CDR3 nucleotides read TGTGCCAGCAGCGGAGGGACAGCCTATAGCAATCAGCCCCAGCATTTT.